Presented here are 28 T cell receptor beta chains from one specimen sequenced in a study of T cells in Graves' hyperthyroidism and ophthalmopathy. Amplification of TCR beta CDR3 regions used RNA as the template. First-round RT-PCR targeting the TCR CDR3 was performed with the HTBI primer set. TCRdb analysed the multiplex PCR reads with MiXCR anew, one entry per CDR3 protein. The table includes 500,000 to 650,000 distinct CDR3 sequences, about 20% detected once. Sequences were obtained from blood. All receptors come from a middle-aged man with Graves' ophthalmopathy.

This clonotype has more than one count but fewer than ten. The V gene is TRBV20-1, the J gene TRBJ2-4; 11 bases agree with TRBD2. The CDR3 runs 15 residues. J gave up 0 bases and V 6 bases, and 4 bases lay outside the gene matches. Germline-derived CDR1 and CDR2 are DFQATT and SNEGSKA (reference sequence). This CDR3 is CSAIAGGGAKNIQYF. Here the CDR3 DNA reads TGCAGTGCCATAGCGGGGGGGGGAGCCAAAAACATTCAGTACTTC.

The V gene is TRBV6-1, the J gene TRBJ1-5; D not resolved. Germline V gene lookup returns CDR1 MNHNS and CDR2 SASEGT. The V gene lost 6 bases and the J gene lost 6 bases, with 15 bases spanning the gap. The CDR3 extends over 14 amino acids. In DNA form, the CDR3 reads TGTGCCAGCAGAACGAGTGTTGCGGGTCAGCCCCAGCATTTT. It translates to CASRTSVAGQPQHF.

V and J are TRBV9 and TRBJ1-2; the D is unclear. Looked up from germline, CDR1 is SGDLS and CDR2 is YYNGEE. This CDR3 has 14 amino acids. Trimming cost V 3 bases and J 4 bases, with 13 bases left between them. In nucleotides, the CDR3 is TGTGCCAGCAGCGCCCACGTGCAGCCCTATGGCTACACCTTC. Protein product: CASSAHVQPYGYTF.

The sample holds a few counts of this clonotype. CDR3 in DNA: TGTGCCAGCAGTGACGGAGGTCAGCCCCAGCATTTT. The encoded protein is CASSDGGQPQHF. This sequence joins TRBV6-1 and TRBJ1-5; no clear D gene. V lost 3 bases to trimming and J lost 6 bases, with 6 bases between them. This CDR3 has 12 amino acids. CDR1 is MNHNS, CDR2 SASEGT, per germline.

This chain links TRBV9 with TRBJ2-7; TRBD2 agrees at 7 bases. The V gene end was trimmed by 2 bases and the J gene end by 5 bases; junction bases not matched to a gene: 7. The CDR3 is 14 residues long. Germline CDR1 reads SGDLS; CDR2 reads YYNGEE. The CDR3 sequence is CASSVGGSSHEQYF. The CDR3 DNA is TGTGCCAGCAGCGTGGGCGGGAGCAGCCACGAGCAGTACTTC.

As for this clonotype: A read error may be the cause here, since a much bigger clone is one base away. The chain combines TRBV9 with TRBJ2-7, with TRBD1 matching 9 bases. V gave up 0 bases and J gave up 3 bases; unmatched junction bases: 1. The CDR3 sequence is 14 residues long. Germline V gene lookup returns CDR1 SGDLS and CDR2 YYNGEE. The CDR3 loop is CASSVGDRVYEQYF. CDR3 in DNA: TGTGCCAGCAGCGTAGGGGACAGGGTCTACGAGCAGTACTTC.

A remark on this clonotype: A read error may be the cause here, since a much bigger clone is one base away. As the CDR3 is not closed by the conserved phenylalanine or tryptophan, this likely results from a read error. The rearrangement uses TRBV20-1 and TRBJ2-5; tentatively, D is TRBD1 (5 bases). CDR1 and CDR2 from the germline V gene are DFQATT and SNEGSKA (reference sequence). The CDR3 is 15 amino acids. The V end was cut by 5 bases, the J end by 4 bases, with 20 bases between. CDR3 sequence reads: CSALPPTGTGETQYL. Written as DNA, the CDR3 is TGCAGTGCTCTGCCACCCACAGGTACCGGAGAGACCCAGTACCTC.

This clonotype was detected only a few times. This sequence joins TRBV29-1 and TRBJ2-5; TRBD2 aligns across 7 bases. Germline values: CDR1 SQVTM, CDR2 ANQGSEA. V lost 7 bases, J lost 5 bases, and 7 bases stayed unmatched. This CDR3 region has 12 residues. CDR3 in amino acids: CSGSGGGETQYF. CDR3 in DNA: TGCAGCGGGTCGGGGGGTGGGGAGACCCAGTACTTC.

This clonotype has a count of ten or more. J is TRBJ2-2 and V is TRBV11-3; D call uncertain. The germline gives CDR1 SGHNT, CDR2 YENEEA. This CDR3 comprises 13 residues. The V and J ends lost 5 bases and 6 bases respectively, with 10 bases between them. The DNA for the CDR3 is TGTGCCAGCAGCCCCCTAGGCGCCGGGGAGCTGTTTTTT. This gives the protein CASSPLGAGELFF. Based on the CDR3 plus reference TRBV11-3 and TRBJ2-2, the full variable domain is EAGVVQSPRYKIIEKKQPVAFWCNPISGHNTLYWYLQNLGQGPELLIRYENEEAVDDSQLPKDRFSAERLKGVDSTLKIQPAELGDSAVYLCASSPLGAGELFFGEGSRLTVL.

This clonotype appeared a few times. This chain joins TRBV20-1 and TRBJ2-7; D may be TRBD2 (7 bases). The V gene lost 5 bases and the J gene lost 5 bases, with 22 bases spanning the gap. This CDR3 comprises 15 residues. Looked up from germline, CDR1 is DFQATT and CDR2 is SNEGSKA (reference sequence). The CDR3 sequence is CSAPYGGLAADEQYF. The CDR3 nucleotides read TGCAGTGCTCCTTACGGGGGGCTAGCTGCCGACGAGCAGTACTTC.

There are a few counts of this clonotype. V usage is TRBV10-2 and J usage is TRBJ2-2; no definite D call. The germline V gene encodes CDR1 WSHSY and CDR2 SAAADI. V gave up 6 bases and J gave up 7 bases, with 9 bases separating them. The CDR3 length is 12 residues. The CDR3 sequence is CASRDRGGELFF. The CDR3 bases are TGCGCCAGCAGGGATCGCGGCGGGGAGCTGTTTTTT.

This clonotype was counted ten times or more. The chain couples TRBV27 to TRBJ1-2; 9 bases match TRBD1. Germline V CDR1 and CDR2: MNHEY, SMNVEV (reference sequence). The CDR3 has 14 amino acids. With 4 bases clipped from V and 6 bases from J, the junction kept 6 bases outside the gene matches. CDR3 sequence (DNA): TGTGCCAGCAGTTCGCAGGGACAGGGCGATGGCTACACCTTC. It is translated as CASSSQGQGDGYTF.

This clonotype appeared a few times. The V gene is TRBV27, the J gene TRBJ1-5, with 10 bases aligning to TRBD1. Germline CDR1 reads MNHEY; CDR2 reads SMNVEV (reference sequence). The CDR3 has 14 amino acids. Trimming cost V 5 bases and J 7 bases; bases outside gene matches: 5. CDR3 region: CASSGGQGRQPQHF. The DNA of the CDR3 is TGTGCCAGCAGTGGGGGACAGGGGAGGCAGCCCCAGCATTTT.

This clonotype has only a few counts. The chain recombines TRBV12-3 or TRBV12-4 with TRBJ2-1; no reliable D call. V dropped 5 bases and J dropped 7 bases, with 9 bases sitting between them. This CDR3 has 12 residues. The CDR3 loop reads CASSTQWNEQFF. The DNA of the CDR3 is TGTGCCAGCAGTACACAGTGGAATGAGCAGTTCTTC.

This clonotype was seen at least ten times. The chain employs TRBV5-1 and TRBJ2-5, with D perhaps being TRBD1 or TRBD2 (5 bases each). Trimming took 0 bases from V and 5 from J, leaving 14 bases between them. Germline V gene sequence: CDR1 SGHRS, CDR2 YFSETQ. The CDR3 runs to 15 residues. DNA of the CDR3: TGCGCCAGCAGCTTGGAGCCAGGGACCGGGGAGACCCAGTACTTC. It encodes CASSLEPGTGETQYF.

A few counts support this clonotype. The V call is TRBV6-1, the J call TRBJ2-1; no clear D. Looked up from germline, CDR1 is MNHNS and CDR2 is SASEGT. V was shortened by 6 bases and J by 8 bases, with 20 bases between the two germline ends. The CDR3 has 15 amino acids. The CDR3 is CASSESGPRRHEQFF. The CDR3 coding sequence is TGTGCCAGCAGCGAATCTGGCCCTCGCCGACATGAGCAGTTCTTC.

This chain links TRBV27 with TRBJ1-4; a weak D match, TRBD1 (5 bases). The CDR3 spans 14 residues. Germline-derived CDR1 and CDR2 are MNHEY and SMNVEV (reference sequence). V lost 5 bases and J lost 1, with 8 bases in between. The CDR3 protein is CASSDGGTNEKLFF. CDR3 in DNA: TGTGCCAGCAGTGATGGGGGAACTAATGAAAAACTGTTTTTT.

This clonotype was picked up many times. The CDR3 spells CASSYRGTSGEQYF. The DNA of the CDR3 is TGTGCCAGCAGTTACCGCGGGACTAGCGGCGAGCAGTACTTC. J is TRBJ2-7 and V is TRBV6-6, with 11 bases aligning to TRBD2. CDR1 and CDR2 from the germline V gene are MNHNY and SVGAGI (reference sequence). After removal of 2 bases from V and 6 bases from J, the junction contained 3 bases not matched to a gene. This CDR3 is 14 amino acids long.

This clonotype was counted a few times. The chain recombines TRBV6-5 with TRBJ1-4; no firm D call. This CDR3 is 15 amino acids long. V lost 2 bases and J 1 base, leaving 8 bases between the germline ends. Germline CDR1 reads MNHEY; CDR2 reads SVGAGI. This chain's CDR3 is CASSYLDGTNEKLFF. The CDR3 DNA is TGTGCCAGCAGTTACCTGGACGGAACTAATGAAAAACTGTTTTTT.

The chain links TRBV6-2 or TRBV6-3 to TRBJ2-1; 8 bases map to TRBD2. Unmatched junction bases numbered 6, after V lost 2 bases and J lost 3 bases. This CDR3 contains 16 residues. Germline values: CDR1 MNHEY, CDR2 SVGEGT. CDR3 DNA sequence: TGTGCCAGCAGTTACGGGGGCGGGGGGTTCTACAATGAGCAGTTCTTC. Protein product: CASSYGGGGFYNEQFF.

This clonotype has more than one count but fewer than ten. The V and J genes are TRBV20-1 and TRBJ2-2, with TRBD2 identical over 12 bases. Germline CDR1 is DFQATT and CDR2 is SNEGSKA (reference sequence). The J segment lost 2 bases and the V segment lost 3 bases, leaving 1 base of the junction unmatched. The CDR3 is 15 amino acids. The CDR3 sequence is CSARTSGRNTGELFF. DNA of the CDR3: TGCAGTGCTAGGACTAGCGGGAGAAACACCGGGGAGCTGTTTTTT.

Worth noting for this clonotype: This may be a read error, as it is one base from a much larger clone. This sequence joins TRBV27 and TRBJ2-7, with D possibly being TRBD1 or TRBD2 (5 bases each). CDR1 and CDR2 from the germline V gene are MNHEY and SMNVEV (reference sequence). The CDR3 has 17 amino acids. The V gene lost 2 bases and the J gene lost 7 bases, with 24 bases spanning the gap. CDR3 DNA sequence: TGTGCCAGCAGTTTAAGGTCTGGGGGTTCCCTCCTGAAGGAGCAGTACTTC. Amino acid sequence: CASSLRSGGSLLKEQYF.

The CDR3 DNA follows: TGCAGTGCTAGAGATAATGGGAACACTGAAGCTTTCTTT. Its translation is CSARDNGNTEAFF. The chain has TRBV20-1 and TRBJ1-1; D gene uncertain. This CDR3 has 13 amino acids. Germline assignment: CDR1 DFQATT and CDR2 SNEGSKA (reference sequence). V was clipped by 0 bases and J by 1 base, with 6 bases between them.

This clonotype has only a few counts. The chain combines TRBV15 with TRBJ2-1; D might be TRBD2 (5 bases). Per the germline V gene, CDR1 is LNHNV and CDR2 is YYDKDF (reference sequence). CDR3 length: 15 residues. V lost 0 bases and J lost 4, with 10 bases in between. In nucleotides, the CDR3 is TGTGCCACCAGCAGAGAGGGGAGACTATACAATGAGCAGTTCTTC. Translating gives CATSREGRLYNEQFF.

The table lists this clonotype with a count of one. The chain has TRBV2 and TRBJ2-3, with D possibly being TRBD2 (10 bases). CDR3 length: 22 residues. Deletions cut 0 bases from V and 4 bases from J, with 32 bases between. Germline V gene lookup returns CDR1 SNHLY and CDR2 FYNNEI. CDR3 DNA: TGTGCCAGCAGTGAAGCGCTTCTGGGACAGGGTAGGCTAGCGGGGGTTGCAGATACGCAGTATTTT. Protein sequence: CASSEALLGQGRLAGVADTQYF.

The chain employs TRBV6-5 and TRBJ2-7; TRBD2 might be the D (5 bases). Trimming removed 0 bases from V and 0 bases from J, with 9 bases in between. Germline V gene sequence: CDR1 MNHEY, CDR2 SVGAGI. The CDR3 is 15 residues long. CDR3 residues: CASSYSRLSSYEQYF. The CDR3 DNA sequence: TGTGCCAGCAGTTACTCGCGACTAAGCTCCTACGAGCAGTACTTC.

This clonotype has ten or more counts. V gene TRBV13 combines with J gene TRBJ2-5, with TRBD1 matching over 8 bases. Germline V lookup: CDR1 PRHDT, CDR2 FYEKMQ (reference sequence). The CDR3 is 14 residues long. Trimming at V came to 5 bases and at J to 4 bases, leaving 6 bases not matched to a gene. This CDR3 reads CASSLYTGGETQYF. CDR3 in DNA: TGTGCCAGCAGCCTTTACACAGGGGGAGAGACCCAGTACTTC. The full variable domain, with the rest looked up from reference TRBV13 and TRBJ2-5, is AAGVIQSPRHLIKEKRETATLKCYPIPRHDTVYWYQQGPGQDPQFLISFYEKMQSDKGSIPDRFSAQQFSDYHSELNMSSLELGDSALYFCASSLYTGGETQYFGPGTRLLVL.

This clonotype was seen ten or more times. The J gene is TRBJ2-7, the V gene TRBV30; D unclear. CDR3 length: 11 residues. V shed 4 bases and J shed 4 bases, with 8 bases lying between them. Germline assignment: CDR1 GTSNPN and CDR2 SVGIG (reference sequence). The CDR3: CAWNLGYEQYF. Here the CDR3 DNA reads TGTGCCTGGAATCTCGGATACGAGCAGTACTTC.